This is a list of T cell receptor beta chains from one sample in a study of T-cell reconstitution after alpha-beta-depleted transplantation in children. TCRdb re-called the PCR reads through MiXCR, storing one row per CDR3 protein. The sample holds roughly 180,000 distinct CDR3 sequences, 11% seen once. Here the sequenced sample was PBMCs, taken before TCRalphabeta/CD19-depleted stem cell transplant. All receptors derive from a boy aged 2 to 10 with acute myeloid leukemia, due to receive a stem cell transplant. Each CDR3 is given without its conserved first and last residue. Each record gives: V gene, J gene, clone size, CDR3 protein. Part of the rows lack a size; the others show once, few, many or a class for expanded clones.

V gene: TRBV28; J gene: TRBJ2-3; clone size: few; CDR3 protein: ASSENGSTDTHY
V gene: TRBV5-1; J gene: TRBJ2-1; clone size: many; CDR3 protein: ASSFEGSYNEQF
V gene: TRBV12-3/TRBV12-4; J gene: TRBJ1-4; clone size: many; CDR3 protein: ASSLGTGLMKKLF
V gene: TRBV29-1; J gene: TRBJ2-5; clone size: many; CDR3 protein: SYRGQETQY
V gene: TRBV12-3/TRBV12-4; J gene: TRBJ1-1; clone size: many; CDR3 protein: ASSLPDTGNTEAF
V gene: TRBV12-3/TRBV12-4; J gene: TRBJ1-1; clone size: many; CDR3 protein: ASSTTGGTEAF
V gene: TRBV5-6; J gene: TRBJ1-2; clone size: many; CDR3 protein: ASSFTDRVYGYT
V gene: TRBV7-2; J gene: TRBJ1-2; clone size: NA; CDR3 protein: ASSKTSGTVNYGYT
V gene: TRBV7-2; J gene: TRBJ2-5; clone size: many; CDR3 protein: ASRLQAQAGGPS
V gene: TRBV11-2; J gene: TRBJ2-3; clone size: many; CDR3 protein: ASSFPTSGGASDTQY
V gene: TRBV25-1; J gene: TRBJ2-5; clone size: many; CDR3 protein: ASSANPQETQY
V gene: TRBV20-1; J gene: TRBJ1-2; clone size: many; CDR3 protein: SARDREGTRGYT
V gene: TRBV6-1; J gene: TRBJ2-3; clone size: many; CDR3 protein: ASSEYVTPTDTQY
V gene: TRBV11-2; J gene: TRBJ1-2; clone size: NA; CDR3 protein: ASSSSPGFGYT
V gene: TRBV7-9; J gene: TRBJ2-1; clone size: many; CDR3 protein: ASSFTSDEQF